Listed here is a single T cell receptor (beta chain). The antigen remains undetermined. Some clones are missing from TCRdb's copy, which holds only in-frame ones; the method was immunoSEQ multiplex PCR. The sample gives about 70,000 clones, 85% to 95% of which show up once; roughly 2.3% is in the top ten. The sample originates from a study of lymphopenia after photon versus proton radiotherapy. Study findings and constraints: Post-nadir TCR diversity decline inversely tracked overall survival among those who died. Under photons, naive T cells and diversity fell while effector/memory populations rose. After lymphocyte nadir, photon-treated repertoires showed oligoclonal expansion, especially CD8+ Temra.

V shed 0 bases and J 0 bases; nucleotides not matched to a gene: 10. Germline CDR1 and CDR2: SQVTM and ANQGSEA. This CDR3 is built from 19 residues. This specimen was peripheral blood, taken from a patient treated with photon-based radiotherapy. The genes are TRBV29-1 and TRBJ2-3, with 12 bases lining up with TRBD2. The receptor comes from a middle-aged woman with cholangiocarcinoma. DNA for the CDR3: TGCAGCGTTGAAGATTTTGGGACTAGCGGGTCCGCTAGCACAGATACGCAGTATTTT. Its protein is CSVEDFGTSGSASTDTQYF.